This T cell receptor beta chain came from a study of blood T cells in healthy people across ages. The V end was cut by 2 bases, the J end by 1 base, with 10 bases between. This CDR3 is 15 amino acids long. CDR1 and CDR2 (germline): ENHRY, SYGVKD. The authors ran a second PCR of about 6 to 11 cycles using a sample-barcoded 5' primer and a J-beta primer mix. Each CDR3 protein is one row after TCRdb ran MiXCR on the 5' RACE reads. The data hold roughly 680,000 distinct CDR3 sequences, with around 21% observed a single time. This clonotype was recorded at least ten times. Sequenced sample: blood. This clonotype originated in a man in his 70s in good health. The chain is built from TRBV10-3 and TRBJ2-3; TRBD1 might be the D (5 bases). The CDR3 sequence is CAISEKGPGTDTQYF. In DNA form, the CDR3 reads TGTGCCATCAGTGAGAAGGGGCCCGGCACAGATACGCAGTATTTT.